Listed below are T cell receptor beta chains from one sample, sequenced in a study of cytomegalovirus exposure and HLA in healthy donors. The table came from immunoSEQ multiplex PCR; TCRdb's copy has only in-frame clones and leaves some out. Found here are roughly 190,000 clones, around 85% of them singletons; the top ten hold 1.5% to 2%. Sequencing input: PBMCs. These receptors were collected from a man aged 18 to 30 in good health and CMV-seronegative. CDR3s include the opening cysteine and the closing phenylalanine or tryptophan. D genes are given only for firm matches. The size entry is marked missing in some rows and otherwise reads once, few, many or a size class.

j_gene,v_gene,abundance,d_gene,CDR3nt,CDR3aa
TRBJ1-2,TRBV6-5,NA,NA,TGTGCCAGCAGTTACTCCCGGGGGGAGGGCTATGGCTACACCTTC,CASSYSRGEGYGYTF
TRBJ2-7,TRBV27,once,NA,TGTGCCAGCAGTTTCTCCCCTGCTACCTACGAGCAGTACTTC,CASSFSPATYEQYF
TRBJ2-7,TRBV19,NA,NA,TGTGCCAGTAGTATAGGCCGGGGAAGCTCCTACGAGCAGTACTTC,CASSIGRGSSYEQYF
TRBJ2-2,TRBV7-2,NA,TRBD2,TGTGCCAGCAGCTTTACGGTGTGGCGGGAGGGTTTCACCGGGGAGCTGTTTTTT,CASSFTVWREGFTGELFF
TRBJ2-3,TRBV29-1,NA,TRBD1,TGCAGCACAGGGGAAGATACGCAGTATTTT,CSTGEDTQYF
TRBJ2-7,TRBV7-8,NA,NA,TGTGCCAGCAGCTTAGGTCCGCGCTCCTACGAGCAGTACTTC,CASSLGPRSYEQYF
TRBJ2-1,TRBV13,NA,TRBD2,TGTGCCAGCAGCCGGAAGCGGGAGAAGGGCAATGAGCAGTTCTTC,CASSRKREKGNEQFF
TRBJ1-1,TRBV19,NA,NA,TGTGCCAGTAGAGGTTCCGGGACAACGAACACTGAAGCTTTCTTT,CASRGSGTTNTEAFF
TRBJ2-5,TRBV5-1,NA,TRBD2,TGCGCCAGCAGCTTAGAAGCGGGGGCTCTCTCCCAAGAGACCCAGTACTTC,CASSLEAGALSQETQYF
TRBJ2-1,TRBV7-7,NA,NA,TGTGCTAGCAGCTTAAATCCCCCAGCGGCTACCTACAATGAGCAGTTCTTC,CASSLNPPAATYNEQFF
TRBJ1-2,TRBV6-1,NA,NA,TGTGCCAGCAACCCAAGGGGACAAAACTATGGCTACACCTTC,CASNPRGQNYGYTF
TRBJ1-2,TRBV6-1,few,TRBD1,TGTGCCAGCAGAACTGTACAGGGGGATTATGGCTACACCTTC,CASRTVQGDYGYTF
TRBJ2-1,TRBV9,NA,TRBD1,TGTGCCAGCAGCGCATCGGGACAGGCCTACAATGAGCAGTTCTTC,CASSASGQAYNEQFF
TRBJ2-7,TRBV5-4,NA,NA,TGTGCCAGCAGCTTGCCGGGGGACCTATCCTACGAGCAGTACTTC,CASSLPGDLSYEQYF
TRBJ2-7,TRBV11-2,NA,TRBD2,TGTGCCAGCAGCTTAGGGACTAGCGGATGGGGGTACGAGCAGTACTTC,CASSLGTSGWGYEQYF
TRBJ2-7,TRBV28,NA,TRBD1,TGTGCCAGCAGTCCTTCCCGGGACAGTTCATGGCAGTACTTC,CASSPSRDSSWQYF
TRBJ2-5,TRBV21-1,NA,NA,TGTGCCAGCAGCGCCCATCCCCGACTAGCGGTCCAAGAGACCCAGTACTTC,CASSAHPRLAVQETQYF
TRBJ2-7,TRBV9,NA,NA,TGTGCCAGCAGCGCCTCAGGGCATGCGGGATACGAGCAGTACTTC,CASSASGHAGYEQYF
TRBJ1-2,TRBV28,NA,NA,TGTGCCAGCAGTTTAGAGGGCAACTATGGCTACACCTTC,CASSLEGNYGYTF
TRBJ2-5,TRBV7-9,NA,TRBD1,TGTGCCAGCAGCCTTACAGGGGGCGGGACCCAGTACTTC,CASSLTGGGTQYF
TRBJ1-6,TRBV6-5,NA,NA,TGTGCCAGCAGTCCCTTTGGAGGTTTGAATTCACCCCTCCACTTT,CASSPFGGLNSPLHF
TRBJ1-4,TRBV7-2,NA,NA,TGTGCCAGCAGCTTAGGGGCAAATAATGAAAAACTGTTTTTT,CASSLGANNEKLFF
TRBJ2-2,TRBV28,once,TRBD1,TGTGCCAGCAGTTACAGGGGGCGCACCGGGGAGCTGTTTTTT,CASSYRGRTGELFF
TRBJ2-7,TRBV5-4,NA,NA,TGTGCCAGCAGCTTGATCCAGGGTTTAGCGGACTCCTACGAGCAGTACTTC,CASSLIQGLADSYEQYF
TRBJ2-2,TRBV4-3,NA,TRBD1,TGCGCCAGCAGCCAAGACCGAGGGACAGGGGGGAGCACCGGGGAGCTGTTTTTT,CASSQDRGTGGSTGELFF
TRBJ1-4,TRBV6-5,NA,TRBD1,TGTGCCAGCAGAACGACAGGGGCAACTAATGAAAAACTGTTTTTT,CASRTTGATNEKLFF
TRBJ2-7,TRBV10-2,NA,TRBD1,TGCGCCAGTTTAAGTCCGGGACAGGGTCTCGAGCAGTACTTC,CASLSPGQGLEQYF
TRBJ1-4,TRBV7-8,NA,NA,TGTGCCAGCAGCCCCAGCAGGACACACAGGGAAAAACTGTTTTTT,CASSPSRTHREKLFF
TRBJ2-1,TRBV7-2,NA,TRBD2,TGTGCCAGCAGCTTAGTCCCAGGGACTACCAGCAATGAGCAGTTCTTC,CASSLVPGTTSNEQFF